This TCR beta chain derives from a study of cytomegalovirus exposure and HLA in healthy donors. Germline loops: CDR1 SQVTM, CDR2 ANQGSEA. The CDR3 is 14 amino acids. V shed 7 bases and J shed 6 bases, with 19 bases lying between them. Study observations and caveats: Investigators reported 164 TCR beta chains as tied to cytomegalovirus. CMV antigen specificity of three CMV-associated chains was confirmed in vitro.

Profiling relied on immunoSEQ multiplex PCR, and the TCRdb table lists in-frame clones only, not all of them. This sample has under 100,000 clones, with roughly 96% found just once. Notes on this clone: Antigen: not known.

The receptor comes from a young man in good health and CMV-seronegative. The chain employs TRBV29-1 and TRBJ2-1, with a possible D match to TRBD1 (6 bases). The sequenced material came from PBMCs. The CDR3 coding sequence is TGCAGCGGCTTAGGACAGCGCAAGTCCAATGAGCAGTTCTTC. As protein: CSGLGQRKSNEQFF.